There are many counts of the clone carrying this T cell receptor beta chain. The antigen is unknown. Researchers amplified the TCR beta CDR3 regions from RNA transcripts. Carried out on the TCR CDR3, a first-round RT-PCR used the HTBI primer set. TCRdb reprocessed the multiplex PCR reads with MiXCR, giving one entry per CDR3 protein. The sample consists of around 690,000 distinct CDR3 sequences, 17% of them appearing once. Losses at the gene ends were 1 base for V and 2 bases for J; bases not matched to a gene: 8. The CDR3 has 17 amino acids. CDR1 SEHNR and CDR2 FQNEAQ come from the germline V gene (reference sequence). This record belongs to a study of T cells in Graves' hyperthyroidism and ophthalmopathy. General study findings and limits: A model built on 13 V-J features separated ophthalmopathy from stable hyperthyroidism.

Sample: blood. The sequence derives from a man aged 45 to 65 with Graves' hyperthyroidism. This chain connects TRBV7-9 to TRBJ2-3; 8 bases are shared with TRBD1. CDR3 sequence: CASSLGLGQGNTDTQYF. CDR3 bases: TGTGCCAGCAGCTTAGGTTTAGGACAGGGAAACACAGATACGCAGTATTTT. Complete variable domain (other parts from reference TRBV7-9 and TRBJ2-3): DTGVSQNPRHKITKRGQNVTFRCDPISEHNRLYWYRQTLGQGPEFLTYFQNEAQLEKSRLLSDRFSAERPKGSFSTLEIQRTEQGDSAMYLCASSLGLGQGNTDTQYFGPGTRLTVL.